What follows are 21 T cell receptor beta chains derived from one specimen sequenced in a study of blood T cell repertoires in COVID-19. TCRdb's copy holds only in-frame clones and misses some; the assay was immunoSEQ multiplex PCR. In the table there are over 95,000 clones, about four fifths of which are singletons. The sequenced sample consisted of peripheral blood. The source of these receptors is a human donor in a cohort sampled during active COVID-19.

The V gene is TRBV19, the J gene TRBJ2-3; 7 nucleotides align to TRBD2. Unmatched junction bases numbered 5, after V lost 6 bases and J lost 2 bases. In germline, CDR1 is LNHDA, CDR2 SQIVND (reference sequence). The CDR3 has 14 amino acids. The CDR3 region has the DNA TGTGCCAGTAGGGCGGGGGAGCCCACAGATACGCAGTATTTT. Amino acids: CASRAGEPTDTQYF.

The J gene is TRBJ1-2, the V gene TRBV18; the match to TRBD1 covers 10 bases. The trim removed 1 base at V and 2 bases at J, leaving 7 bases unmatched. The CDR3 totals 17 residues. Germline assignment: CDR1 KGHSH and CDR2 LQKENI. The CDR3: CASSPRDRGRTNYGYTF. CDR3 nucleotide sequence: TGTGCCAGCTCACCACGGGACAGGGGACGTACAAACTATGGCTACACCTTC.

The chain carries TRBV7-2 and TRBJ1-6, with D possibly matching TRBD1 (6 bases). CDR1 and CDR2 (germline): SGHTA, FQGNSA. V was shortened by 0 bases and J by 9 bases, with 15 bases between the two germline ends. This CDR3 is built from 16 residues. The CDR3 spells CASSLASGTWGSPLHF. The CDR3 nucleotides read TGTGCCAGCAGCTTAGCCTCAGGGACATGGGGTTCACCCCTCCACTTT.

V usage is TRBV15 and J usage is TRBJ1-1, with no clear D. CDR1 LNHNV and CDR2 YYDKDF come from the germline V gene (reference sequence). CDR3 length: 14 residues. V shed 1 base and J shed 3 bases, with 9 bases lying between them. For the CDR3, the DNA is TGTGCCACCAGCAGAGCGTGGCAGGACACTGAAGCTTTCTTT. Residues: CATSRAWQDTEAFF.

The chain carries TRBV20-1 and TRBJ2-3; 10 bases map to TRBD1. This CDR3 comprises 11 residues. CDR1 DFQATT and CDR2 SNEGSKA come from the germline V gene (reference sequence). The CDR3 region is CRGDRGDTQYF. The CDR3 nucleotides are TGCAGGGGGGACAGGGGCGATACGCAGTATTTT.

The rearrangement uses TRBV7-9 and TRBJ1-2; TRBD1 matches 7 bases. Germline V gene sequence: CDR1 SEHNR, CDR2 FQNEAQ (reference sequence). V was pared by 5 bases and J by 10 bases, with 10 bases of the junction left unmatched. The CDR3 contains 13 residues. The CDR3 nucleotides read TGTGCCAGCAGCCGTATTACGACAGGGCTCTACACCTTC. Amino acids: CASSRITTGLYTF.

This chain connects TRBV7-9 to TRBJ2-7; D possibly corresponds to TRBD2 (6 bases). The CDR3 is 15 residues long. The germline V gene has CDR1 SEHNR and CDR2 FQNEAQ (reference sequence). The ends were cut back, 5 bases at V and 3 bases at J, with 17 bases in the middle. The CDR3 sequence: CASSVGPSVVYEQYF. CDR3 bases: TGTGCCAGCAGCGTCGGGCCTAGCGTTGTCTACGAGCAGTACTTC.

CDR3 nucleotide sequence: TGCAGCGGTGACAGGGGGCCTGCGAACACTGAAGCTTTCTTT. Amino acids: CSGDRGPANTEAFF. This chain connects TRBV29-1 to TRBJ1-1; 10 positions agree with TRBD1. V lost 7 bases, J lost 1 base, and 6 bases stayed unmatched. In germline, CDR1 is SQVTM, CDR2 ANQGSEA. The CDR3 is 14 amino acids.

The V and J genes are TRBV6-2 or TRBV6-3 and TRBJ1-1; D gene ambiguous. CDR3 length: 12 amino acids. With 2 bases removed from V and 4 bases from J, the gap between germline ends came to 5 bases. The germline gives CDR1 MNHEY, CDR2 SVGEGT. The CDR3 region is CASSYSSTEAFF. The DNA of the CDR3 is TGTGCCAGCAGTTACAGTAGCACTGAAGCTTTCTTT.

The rearrangement joins TRBV4-2 to TRBJ1-1; D is ambiguous. In germline, CDR1 is LGHNA, CDR2 YNFKEQ. V was clipped by 0 bases and J by 5 bases, with 13 bases between them. The CDR3 consists of 15 residues. CDR3 region: CASSQEKGRVTEAFF. In nucleotides, the CDR3 is TGTGCCAGCAGCCAAGAAAAAGGGCGGGTAACTGAAGCTTTCTTT.

In its sample, this clone was seen a few times. The chain joins TRBV10-3 to TRBJ2-3, with D possibly being TRBD1 (6 bases). Germline loops: CDR1 ENHRY, CDR2 SYGVKD. V lost 10 bases, J lost 1 base, and 15 bases lay in between. This CDR3 region has 14 residues. CDR3 nucleotides: TGTGCCACCGGACAGCCAGAGGGCACAGATACGCAGTATTTT. Its protein is CATGQPEGTDTQYF.

The rearrangement joins TRBV6-6 to TRBJ1-1; D possibly corresponds to TRBD1 (6 bases). Trimming stripped 2 bases from V and 2 bases from J, with 9 bases between. The germline V gene encodes CDR1 MNHNY and CDR2 SVGAGI (reference sequence). CDR3 size: 14 residues. The CDR3 bases are TGTGCCAGCAGTTACGGACAGATCAACACTGAAGCTTTCTTT. Translated: CASSYGQINTEAFF.

This clone showed up just once. The chain is built from TRBV18 and TRBJ2-2, with 11 positions matching TRBD2. Germline CDR1 KGHSH, CDR2 LQKENI. V lost 4 bases, J lost 0 bases, and 7 bases stayed unmatched. CDR3 size: 18 residues. DNA of the CDR3: TGTGCCAGCTCACTTGGGACTAGCGGAAACGCGAACACCGGGGAGCTGTTTTTT. Translation: CASSLGTSGNANTGELFF.

This clone was seen a few times. The chain employs TRBV4-1 and TRBJ2-1, with 8 bases aligning to TRBD2. Unmatched junction bases numbered 4, after V lost 0 bases and J lost 3 bases. Germline V gives CDR1 MGHRA, CDR2 YSYEKL. There are 16 residues in the CDR3. The CDR3 DNA sequence: TGCGCCAGCAGCCAAGATGCTAGCGGGTACTACAATGAGCAGTTCTTC. Its protein product is CASSQDASGYYNEQFF.

The CDR3 DNA is TGCGCCAGCAGGCAGCACCATTACCAGCTTGCGGCTGGGGCCAACGTCCTGACTTTC. It codes for CASRQHHYQLAAGANVLTF. The chain couples TRBV4-1 to TRBJ2-6; the D is unclear. The length of the CDR3 is 19 residues. Germline CDR1 MGHRA, CDR2 YSYEKL. V was shortened by 6 bases and J by 2 bases, with 23 bases between the two germline ends.

The CDR3 reads CASSRDRGREKLFF. CDR3 coding DNA: TGTGCCAGCAGCAGGGACAGGGGGCGGGAAAAACTGTTTTTT. V gene TRBV6-5 combines with J gene TRBJ1-4; 12 bases match TRBD1. The V gene's germline CDR1 is MNHEY and CDR2 SVGAGI. V gave up 6 bases and J gave up 8 bases; unmatched junction bases: 4. The CDR3 spans 14 residues.

The rearrangement uses TRBV12-3 or TRBV12-4 and TRBJ1-1, with D hard to call. V was cut by 3 bases and J by 6 bases, with 8 bases left in between. CDR3 length: 12 amino acids. CDR3 DNA sequence: TGTGCCAGCAGTTTTTTACAGTCTGAAGCTTTCTTT. The encoded protein is CASSFLQSEAFF.

DNA for the CDR3: TGCGCCAGCAGCTTGCAGGGGTCGAGCTCCTACAATGAGCAGTTCTTC. Its protein is CASSLQGSSSYNEQFF. The chain joins TRBV5-1 to TRBJ2-1; weak D call: TRBD1 (6 bases). CDR1 and CDR2 (germline): SGHRS, YFSETQ. The CDR3 totals 16 residues. Trimming left V 1 base short and J 0 bases short, with 11 bases between.

The chain joins TRBV4-3 to TRBJ2-3, with 9 bases matching TRBD2. The CDR3 runs to 17 residues. V gave up 1 base and J gave up 4 bases; unmatched junction bases: 9. Germline V lookup: CDR1 LGHNA, CDR2 YSLEER. The CDR3 DNA is TGCGCCAGCAGCCAAGGGGTTGCGCGGGGGGGATCAGATACGCAGTATTTT. Translation: CASSQGVARGGSDTQYF.

In DNA form, the CDR3 reads TGTGCCAGTAGTATTAGCGGGAGGTTATCCCAAGAGACCCAGTACTTC. Translated: CASSISGRLSQETQYF. V is TRBV19 and J is TRBJ2-5, with 10 bases that match TRBD2. CDR3 length: 16 residues. V lost 3 bases and J lost 1; bases outside the gene matches: 5. Germline V gives CDR1 LNHDA, CDR2 SQIVND (reference sequence).

The V call is TRBV2, the J call TRBJ1-2; 7 nucleotides match TRBD1. CDR3 length: 14 amino acids. The V gene end was trimmed by 6 bases and the J gene end by 5 bases; junction bases not matched to a gene: 9. CDR1 is SNHLY and CDR2 is FYNNEI in the germline V gene. CDR3 region: CASRINPGQYGYTF. The CDR3, as DNA: TGTGCCAGCAGGATCAACCCGGGACAGTATGGCTACACCTTC.